Shown below are 27 T cell receptor beta chains from a single sample sequenced in a study of shared clonotypes between healthy human individuals. Here immunoSEQ multiplex PCR was the method, and the copy in TCRdb shows in-frame clones only, minus some. The sample holds 1.5 million to 2.5 million clones, about 95% seen once. CD45RO-negative, CCR7-positively selected cells formed the naive CD8 fraction, excluding terminally differentiated effector memory CD45RA+ cells. Sequenced input: naive CD8+ T cells sorted from blood. The receptors were sampled from a man aged 18 to 30 in good health.

The V and J genes are TRBV15 and TRBJ1-4, with D unresolved. Per germline, CDR1 LNHNV and CDR2 YYDKDF (reference sequence). The V gene lost 2 bases and the J gene lost 4 bases, with 11 bases spanning the gap. The CDR3 spans 15 residues. CDR3 nucleotides: TGTGCCACCAGCAGAAGGAGTCTGTATAATGAAAAACTGTTTTTT. Translation gives CATSRRSLYNEKLFF.

V and J are TRBV2 and TRBJ2-7, with 10 bases fitting TRBD1. Germline CDR1 reads SNHLY; CDR2 reads FYNNEI. The CDR3 runs to 14 residues. Losses at the gene ends were 5 bases for V and 5 bases for J; bases not matched to a gene: 6. This CDR3 is CASSRTGGSHEQYF. The CDR3 nucleotides are TGTGCCAGCAGTAGGACAGGGGGTAGCCACGAGCAGTACTTC.

The J gene is TRBJ1-1, the V gene TRBV10-2; D gene unclear. Trimming took 10 bases from V and 6 from J, leaving 18 bases between them. The CDR3 runs to 13 residues. Germline CDR1 is WSHSY and CDR2 is SAAADI. In nucleotides, the CDR3 is TGCGCCACCGCCCAGTCTTGGGCCGCTGAAGCTTTCTTT. It encodes CATAQSWAAEAFF.

This chain links TRBV5-1 with TRBJ2-7; tentatively, D is TRBD1 (6 bases). Trimming took off 4 bases at V and 2 bases at J, with 13 bases between the two ends. Germline loops: CDR1 SGHRS, CDR2 YFSETQ. The CDR3 has 14 amino acids. Written as DNA, the CDR3 is TGCGCCAGCAGCCAATTCCCAGGGGCCTACGAGCAGTACTTC. Protein product: CASSQFPGAYEQYF.

The chain couples TRBV14 to TRBJ2-5; D gene ambiguous. Trimming left V 0 bases short and J 5 bases short, with 10 bases between. Germline CDR1 SGHDN, CDR2 FVKESK. CDR3 length: 14 residues. Here the CDR3 reads CASSQDLGPETQYF. CDR3 in DNA: TGTGCCAGCAGCCAAGATCTGGGTCCGGAGACCCAGTACTTC.

Turning to this clone: The same CDR3 can be traced to other DNA sequences in this sample. The chain combines TRBV4-3 with TRBJ2-2; D tentatively fits TRBD1 or TRBD2 (5 bases each). The CDR3 length is 14 residues. Germline CDR1 reads LGHNA; CDR2 reads YSLEER. V was shortened by 1 base and J by 6 bases, with 9 bases between the two germline ends. The CDR3 here is CASSQVEGPGELFF. The CDR3 bases are TGCGCCAGCAGCCAAGTCGAGGGGCCCGGGGAGCTGTTTTTT.

The V call is TRBV7-3, the J call TRBJ2-3, with 11 bases lining up with TRBD2. This CDR3 contains 15 residues. The germline CDR1 and CDR2 sequences are SGHTA and FQGTGA. The junction had 5 bases not matched to a gene; V was cut back by 6 bases and J by 3 bases. The CDR3 DNA reads as TGTGCCAGCAGATCTAGCGGGGGGTCGACAGATACGCAGTATTTT. Residues: CASRSSGGSTDTQYF. Full variable domain (remainder filled in from reference TRBV7-3 and TRBJ2-3): GAGVSQTPSNKVTEKGKYVELRCDPISGHTALYWYRQSLGQGPEFLIYFQGTGAADDSGLPNDRFFAVRPEGSVSTLKIQRTERGDSAVYLCASRSSGGSTDTQYFGPGTRLTVL.

The rearrangement joins TRBV7-9 to TRBJ2-1; D call uncertain. From germline, CDR1 is SEHNR and CDR2 FQNEAQ (reference sequence). The CDR3 sequence is 17 residues long. The V gene lost 5 bases and the J gene lost 9 bases, with 26 bases spanning the gap. CDR3 loop: CASSPVRGRHSSGEQFF. In DNA form, the CDR3 reads TGTGCCAGCAGCCCCGTGCGCGGCAGACATTCCTCAGGTGAGCAGTTCTTC.

V usage is TRBV19 and J usage is TRBJ1-2, with TRBD1 as a possible D gene (5 bases). The CDR3 loop spans 14 amino acids. Germline CDR1 is LNHDA and CDR2 is SQIVND (reference sequence). The ends were cut back, 3 bases at V and 6 bases at J, with 14 bases in the middle. This CDR3 reads CASSISRTRDGYTF. CDR3 nucleotide sequence: TGTGCCAGTAGTATCTCCCGGACAAGAGATGGCTACACCTTC.

The rearrangement joins TRBV4-2 to TRBJ1-2; weak D call: TRBD1 (6 bases). Germline-derived CDR1 and CDR2 are LGHNA and YNFKEQ. Between the trimmed V and J ends, which lost 5 bases and 4 bases, there was a span of 23 bases. This CDR3 is built from 17 residues. The CDR3 nucleotides read TGTGCCAGCAGCGCGGACAGTGGGTTCCTAACTGGCTATGGCTACACCTTC. This encodes CASSADSGFLTGYGYTF.

The chain has TRBV27 and TRBJ1-1; 8 nucleotides agree with TRBD1. Germline loops: CDR1 MNHEY, CDR2 SMNVEV (reference sequence). V shed 6 bases and J 0 bases; nucleotides not matched to a gene: 6. CDR3 length equals 15 residues. CDR3 nucleotide sequence: TGTGCCAGCAGGACAGGGGCGGCCGTGAACACTGAAGCTTTCTTT. This translates into CASRTGAAVNTEAFF.

The V gene is TRBV5-6, the J gene TRBJ2-5; no firm D call. Germline V CDR1 and CDR2: SGHDT, YYEEEE. This CDR3 contains 11 residues. V was cut by 4 bases and J by 5 bases, with 6 bases left in between. CDR3 sequence reads: CASSATETQYF. The CDR3 DNA reads as TGTGCCAGCAGCGCAACGGAGACCCAGTACTTC.

The table lists this clone with a few counts. The sample has other DNA sequences that encode this CDR3 too. The J gene is TRBJ2-5, the V gene TRBV7-9; weak D call: TRBD1 (6 bases). The CDR3 runs to 14 residues. Germline CDR1 and CDR2: SEHNR and FQNEAQ (reference sequence). V was trimmed by 1 base and J by 2 bases, leaving 8 bases between them. The CDR3 DNA is TGTGCCAGCAGCTTAGTGGGGGCTCAAGAGACCCAGTACTTC. This sequence encodes CASSLVGAQETQYF.

The rearrangement uses TRBV6-1 and TRBJ2-3; 8 nucleotides agree with TRBD1. Germline trimming cut 1 base from V and 12 bases from J; bases unmatched to any gene: 9. Germline CDR1 and CDR2: MNHNS and SASEGT. This CDR3 contains 14 residues. The CDR3 region has the DNA TGTGCCAGCAGTGAAGTTGGACAGGGTCCAACACAGTATTTT. It translates to CASSEVGQGPTQYF.

The V and J genes are TRBV15 and TRBJ1-4; TRBD1 might be the D (5 bases). Germline V gives CDR1 LNHNV, CDR2 YYDKDF (reference sequence). This CDR3 comprises 13 residues. Trimming cost V 3 bases and J 6 bases, with 8 bases left between them. DNA for the CDR3: TGTGCCACCAGCAGCGGGACGGATGAAAAACTGTTTTTT. Translated, it gives CATSSGTDEKLFF.

This clone is a singleton in its sample. The chain couples TRBV30 to TRBJ2-1; the D gene is possibly TRBD2 (6 bases). The germline CDR1 and CDR2 sequences are GTSNPN and SVGIG (reference sequence). The CDR3 is made up of 15 amino acids. Trimming removed 2 bases from V and 2 bases from J, with 13 bases in between. DNA for the CDR3: TGTGCCTGGAGTTGGTTCTCGGGGGCCTACAATGAGCAGTTCTTC. It specifies CAWSWFSGAYNEQFF.

This clone has only one observation. The genes are TRBV19 and TRBJ1-1; tentative D call: TRBD1 (5 bases). The V gene's germline CDR1 is LNHDA and CDR2 SQIVND (reference sequence). This CDR3 spans 14 amino acids. Trimming stripped 8 bases from V and 1 base from J, with 14 bases between. For the CDR3, the DNA is TGTGCCAGTCTAACCGGGACGGAGAACACTGAAGCTTTCTTT. Its protein is CASLTGTENTEAFF. Variable domain in full (rest from reference TRBV19 and TRBJ1-1): DGGITQSPKYLFRKEGQNVTLSCEQNLNHDAMYWYRQDPGQGLRLIYYSQIVNDFQKGDIAEGYSVSREKKESFPLTVTSAQKNPTAFYLCASLTGTENTEAFFGQGTRLTVV.

The rearrangement joins TRBV6-1 to TRBJ1-1, with 7 nucleotides matching TRBD1. With 5 bases clipped from V and 3 bases from J, the junction kept 6 bases outside the gene matches. This CDR3 comprises 14 residues. Germline V gene data show CDR1 as MNHNS and CDR2 as SASEGT. DNA for the CDR3: TGTGCCAGCAGTCCCGGACAGGTGGACACTGAAGCTTTCTTT. This gives the protein CASSPGQVDTEAFF.

The gene calls are TRBV7-2 and TRBJ1-5; D remains unclear. This CDR3 contains 14 residues. CDR1 and CDR2 (germline): SGHTA, FQGNSA. V lost 5 bases and J lost 7, with 15 bases in between. The CDR3 loop is CASSRLNGEQPQHF. For the CDR3, the DNA is TGTGCCAGCAGCCGTCTCAACGGAGAGCAGCCCCAGCATTTT.

The chain has TRBV29-1 and TRBJ2-7; D is perhaps TRBD2 (6 bases). CDR1 and CDR2 (germline): SQVTM, ANQGSEA. This CDR3 is built from 15 residues. V lost 1 base and J lost 1, with 14 bases in between. This CDR3 reads CSVEGGLEDSYEQYF. The CDR3 coding sequence is TGCAGCGTTGAAGGGGGACTCGAGGATTCCTACGAGCAGTACTTC.

CDR3 sequence reads: CASSLKTSGRADNEQFF. CDR3 coding DNA: TGCGCCAGCAGCTTGAAGACTAGCGGGAGAGCAGACAATGAGCAGTTCTTC. The rearrangement uses TRBV5-1 and TRBJ2-1; 12 nucleotides agree with TRBD2. V was pared by 1 base and J by 5 bases, with 7 bases of the junction left unmatched. Germline V gives CDR1 SGHRS, CDR2 YFSETQ. There are 17 residues in the CDR3.

The rearrangement uses TRBV28 and TRBJ2-7; 7 nucleotides match TRBD2. V lost 4 bases to trimming and J lost 2 bases; unmatched junction nucleotides: 5. Germline V CDR1 and CDR2: MDHEN, SYDVKM. The CDR3 loop spans 14 amino acids. CDR3 sequence reads: CASSYPGTTYEQYF. CDR3 bases: TGTGCCAGCAGTTATCCCGGGACTACCTACGAGCAGTACTTC.

The V gene is TRBV19, the J gene TRBJ2-1, with TRBD2 identical over 7 bases. The CDR3 consists of 17 residues. Germline trimming cut 0 bases from V and 0 bases from J; bases unmatched to any gene: 5. The germline gives CDR1 LNHDA, CDR2 SQIVND (reference sequence). Here the CDR3 DNA reads TGTGCCAGTAGTATAGATCGGGAGGTGAGCTCCTACAATGAGCAGTTCTTC. Translated, it gives CASSIDREVSSYNEQFF.

CDR3 region: CAWSVNHMNTGELFF. The CDR3 DNA follows: TGTGCCTGGAGTGTGAATCACATGAACACCGGGGAGCTGTTTTTT. The J gene is TRBJ2-2, the V gene TRBV30; D not certain. The germline V and J ends were trimmed by 0 bases and 1 base, with 9 bases remaining between them. CDR3 length: 15 residues. Germline V gene lookup returns CDR1 GTSNPN and CDR2 SVGIG (reference sequence).

The chain carries TRBV5-1 and TRBJ2-2, with D unclear. The CDR3 runs 14 residues. V dropped 2 bases and J dropped 2 bases, with 7 bases sitting between them. CDR1 is SGHRS and CDR2 is YFSETQ in the germline V gene. The CDR3: CASSFRFNTGELFF. DNA of the CDR3: TGCGCCAGCAGCTTTCGGTTCAACACCGGGGAGCTGTTTTTT.

The chain carries TRBV30 and TRBJ1-3; D gene ambiguous. V was pared by 0 bases and J by 6 bases, with 12 bases between. CDR3 size: 14 residues. Looked up from germline, CDR1 is GTSNPN and CDR2 is SVGIG (reference sequence). CDR3: CAWSVWGGENTIYF. CDR3 coding DNA: TGTGCCTGGAGTGTATGGGGTGGAGAAAACACCATATATTTT.

The J gene is TRBJ1-3, the V gene TRBV4-3; D is unresolved. CDR3 size: 14 residues. Germline lookup yields CDR1 LGHNA and CDR2 YSLEER. The ends were cut back, 3 bases at V and 3 bases at J, with 9 bases in the middle. The CDR3 sequence is CASSQEDGGNTIYF. CDR3 DNA sequence: TGCGCCAGCAGCCAGGAAGACGGTGGAAACACCATATATTTT.